The next 4 T cell receptor beta chains were all read from a single sample in a study of Graves' ophthalmopathy and Graves' hyperthyroidism. As the template, RNA transcripts were used to amplify TCR beta CDR3 regions. After a first-round RT-PCR with HTBI primers, a second-round multiplex PCR was run. TCRdb called the multiplex PCR reads again in MiXCR, with one record for every CDR3 protein. The table shows more than 550,000 distinct CDR3 sequences, with roughly two fifths occurring only once. The sequencing sample was made of peripheral blood. Receptors were obtained from an adult man with Graves' ophthalmopathy.

The chain couples TRBV24-1 to TRBJ2-5; 11 bases line up with TRBD1. V was clipped by 4 bases and J by 5 bases; unmatched bases: 5. CDR1 is KGHDR and CDR2 is SFDVKD in the germline V gene. The CDR3 contains 15 residues. The CDR3 is CATSEDRGRLETQYF. CDR3 bases: TGTGCCACCAGTGAGGACAGGGGGCGATTGGAGACCCAGTACTTC.

This clonotype has only a few counts. This chain joins TRBV11-3 and TRBJ1-1; the D gene is possibly TRBD1 (5 bases). The germline V and J ends were trimmed by 6 bases and 5 bases, with 16 bases remaining between them. Germline CDR1 and CDR2: SGHNT and YENEEA. The CDR3 has 14 amino acids. CDR3 sequence: CASSRDSGRTEAFF. The CDR3 DNA sequence: TGTGCCAGCAGTCGGGACTCGGGGCGGACTGAAGCTTTCTTT. Complete variable domain (other parts from reference TRBV11-3 and TRBJ1-1): EAGVVQSPRYKIIEKKQPVAFWCNPISGHNTLYWYLQNLGQGPELLIRYENEEAVDDSQLPKDRFSAERLKGVDSTLKIQPAELGDSAVYLCASSRDSGRTEAFFGQGTRLTVV.

V and J are TRBV25-1 and TRBJ1-4, with 7 positions matching TRBD1. V shed 8 bases, J shed 4 bases, and the junction held 4 bases outside the gene matches. Germline assignment: CDR1 MGHDK and CDR2 SYGVNS. The CDR3 runs to 13 residues. The CDR3 sequence is CASGTASNEKLFF. The DNA of the CDR3 is TGTGCCAGCGGGACAGCGAGTAATGAAAAACTGTTTTTT.

The V call is TRBV25-1, the J call TRBJ1-4; possible D gene TRBD1, 5 bases. Trimming pared 8 bases from V and 10 bases from J, leaving 17 bases between. CDR1 is MGHDK, CDR2 SYGVNS, per germline. The CDR3 is made up of 13 amino acids. The CDR3 sequence is CASSPPAGRKLFF. The CDR3 DNA follows: TGTGCCAGCTCACCACCGGCGGGGCGAAAACTGTTTTTT.